Each of the 2 T cell receptor beta chains below was sequenced from the same sample in a study of T cell repertoires in cytomegalovirus infection. Using its own MiXCR run on the reads, TCRdb lists one record per CDR3 protein. Of around 900,000 distinct CDR3 sequences listed, roughly 30% are singletons. Their antigens remain unidentified. The material was cultured CD8+ T cells from PBMCs, obtained from culture after CMV antigen stimulation. These receptors were obtained from a human donor in good health (CMV status not recorded). Some clones in this sample may be carry-over from other donors' samples.

Only a few counts were recorded for this clonotype. The gene calls are TRBV10-2 and TRBJ1-6; D is perhaps TRBD1 (6 bases). V lost 3 bases and J lost 6, with 15 bases in between. From germline, CDR1 is WSHSY and CDR2 SAAADI. The CDR3 loop spans 16 amino acids. The CDR3 loop reads CASSEFLTGPNSPLHF. The DNA for the CDR3 is TGCGCCAGCAGTGAATTTCTGACAGGACCTAATTCACCCCTCCACTTT.

This clonotype was counted at least ten times. The rearrangement uses TRBV7-8 and TRBJ2-1; perhaps TRBD1 as D (5 bases). This CDR3 has 15 residues. Trimming cost V 1 base and J 2 bases, with 9 bases left between them. Germline V gene lookup returns CDR1 SGHVS and CDR2 FQNEAQ. The CDR3 spells CASSLVTGTYNEQFF. DNA for the CDR3: TGTGCCAGCAGCTTAGTCACAGGTACCTACAATGAGCAGTTCTTC.